A selection of T cell receptor beta chains follows, all from one sample in a study of a mutant IDH1 vaccine in newly diagnosed glioma. Clones were sequenced by immunoSEQ multiplex PCR, and TCRdb holds only the in-frame ones, with some missing. The sample carries about 34,000 clones, approximately 87% recorded once. Antigens for these TCRs are unknown. The sample was PBMCs, taken from a glioma patient whose treatment included an IDH1 peptide vaccine. The receptors come from a woman between 25 and 40 years old with glioma. Both conserved end residues are part of each CDR3. A D gene is named only where the DNA matches it firmly. Clone size appears in some rows only: once, few, many, or a class for an expanded clone.

-,TRBJ1-1,TRBV6-5,-,TGTGCCACTACGAAGGGGTATCTGGACACTGAAGCTTTCTTT,CATTKGYLDTEAFF
-,TRBJ2-7,TRBV6-6,-,TGTGCCAGCAGTTACGAGGGCGAGCAGTACTTC,CASSYEGEQYF
once,TRBJ1-1,TRBV18,TRBD1,TGTGCCAGCTCCACAGGGGGCATTACTGAAGCTTTCTTT,CASSTGGITEAFF
-,TRBJ1-4,TRBV7-2,-,TGTGCCAGCAGCTTGCAGAAAGCAACTAATGAAAAACTGTTTTTT,CASSLQKATNEKLFF
-,TRBJ1-4,TRBV6-1,-,TGTGCCAGCAGTGCACAGGGCCTGGCACAAAATGAAAAACTGTTTTTT,CASSAQGLAQNEKLFF
once,TRBJ1-6,TRBV10-1,-,TGCGCCAGCAGTGACGAACAGGTAAAGGGCAGGTCACCCCTCCACTTT,CASSDEQVKGRSPLHF
-,TRBJ1-6,TRBV29-1,-,TGCAGCGTTGCAGTTGCTAGCTCCTATAATTCACCCCTCCACTTT,CSVAVASSYNSPLHF
-,TRBJ2-5,TRBV4-2,-,TGTGCCAGCAGCCACGACCTAGGCCACCAAGAGACCCAGTACTTC,CASSHDLGHQETQYF
-,TRBJ1-2,TRBV6-1,-,TGTGCCAGCAGTGAACAACAGAGGGCGAGCTATGGCTACACCTTC,CASSEQQRASYGYTF
-,TRBJ1-6,TRBV5-8,-,TGTGCCAGCGGGGGACCGCTCCACTTT,CASGGPLHF